Below, 12 T cell receptor beta chains from the same sample are listed, as sequenced in a study of neurological immune-mediated disorders (dated by TCRdb to the late 2010s). The method was 5' RACE. Sequenced on an Illumina HiSeq 2500. TCRdb trimmed public reads at Q25 via fastp, called clones via MiXCR and kept in-frame beta chains. Rows are combined by CDR3 protein, so each entry shows the most common genes and DNA. For this sample the table gives around 130,000 distinct CDR3 sequences, of which about 3.2% were detected only once. Clones ranked in the top ten supply around 1.4% of the sample. Sequenced: PBMCs. These receptor sequences come from a woman in her 30s with multiple sclerosis.

This clonotype was seen at least ten times. This chain joins TRBV21-1 and TRBJ1-4. TRBV21-1 is termed a pseudogene. This CDR3 has 15 residues. The CDR3 bases are TGTGCCAGCAACCTTATTCCTTGGGGTTGTGAAAAACTGTTTTTT. It is translated as CASNLIPWGCEKLFF.

There are many counts of this clonotype. The chain is built from TRBV14 and TRBJ2-7; 11 nucleotides align to TRBD1. The CDR3 covers 16 residues. From germline, CDR1 is SGHDN and CDR2 FVKESK. The V gene end was trimmed by 1 base and the J gene end by 7 bases; junction bases not matched to a gene: 9. The chain's CDR3 is CASSQARTGGIGEQYF. The CDR3 bases are TGTGCCAGCAGCCAAGCCCGGACAGGGGGCATTGGAGAGCAGTACTTC.

This clonotype was observed at least ten times. The chain employs TRBV2 and TRBJ2-3; 9 bases are shared with TRBD1. The V segment lost 6 bases and the J segment 2 bases; nucleotides outside the gene matches: 6. Germline CDR1 and CDR2: SNHLY and FYNNEI. There are 15 residues in the CDR3. The chain's CDR3 is CASSVRDRDTDTQYF. The CDR3 region has the DNA TGTGCCAGCAGCGTCCGGGACAGGGACACAGATACGCAGTATTTT. The full variable domain, with the rest looked up from reference TRBV2 and TRBJ2-3, is EPEVTQTPSHQVTQMGQEVILRCVPISNHLYFYWYRQILGQKVEFLVSFYNNEISEKSEIFDDQFSVERPDGSNFTLKIRSTKLEDSAMYFCASSVRDRDTDTQYFGPGTRLTVL.

This clonotype was seen ten or more times. The chain couples TRBV14 to TRBJ2-2, with D perhaps given as TRBD1 or TRBD2 (5 bases each). V lost 3 bases, J lost 2 bases, and 10 bases lay in between. This CDR3 is 15 amino acids long. Germline CDR1 reads SGHDN; CDR2 reads FVKESK. The CDR3, as DNA: TGTGCCAGCAGCCAGGGACCATTTAACACCGGGGAGCTGTTTTTT. Translation gives CASSQGPFNTGELFF. The full variable domain, rest sourced from reference TRBV14 and TRBJ2-2, is EAGVTQFPSHSVIEKGQTVTLRCDPISGHDNLYWYRRVMGKEIKFLLHFVKESKQDESGMPNNRFLAERTGGTYSTLKVQPAELEDSGVYFCASSQGPFNTGELFFGEGSRLTVL.

This clonotype has at least ten counts. This chain connects TRBV4-2 to TRBJ1-2; 7 bases align to TRBD1. The CDR3 runs 15 residues. The V and J ends lost 3 bases and 3 bases, in that order; junction bases with no gene match: 7. Germline V gene lookup returns CDR1 LGHNA and CDR2 YNFKEQ. The CDR3 loop reads CASSQDGQADYGYTF. The CDR3 bases are TGTGCCAGCAGCCAGGATGGACAGGCGGACTATGGCTACACCTTC.

Ten or more counts support this clonotype. It may be a read error: a sequence one base away is much more abundant. V gene TRBV27 combines with J gene TRBJ1-5; D is undetermined. CDR3 size: 13 residues. CDR1 and CDR2 (germline): MNHEY, SMNVEV (reference sequence). CDR3 amino acids: CVSSQRGKWPQHF. In DNA, the CDR3 is TGTGTCAGCAGTCAAAGAGGGAAGTGGCCCCAGCATTTT.

Many counts were recorded for this clonotype. The chain couples TRBV20-1 to TRBJ1-1; D remains unclear. Germline values: CDR1 DFQATT, CDR2 SNEGSKA (reference sequence). The length of the CDR3 is 13 residues. V lost 1 base and J lost 3, with 9 bases in between. The CDR3 region is CSARGVTDTEAFF. CDR3 nucleotide sequence: TGCAGTGCTAGAGGAGTTACAGACACTGAAGCTTTCTTT.

This clonotype has more than one count but fewer than ten. The gene calls are TRBV5-5 and TRBJ2-1; D remains unclear. The CDR3 is made up of 16 amino acids. V shed 4 bases and J shed 0 bases, with 14 bases lying between them. CDR1 SGHKS and CDR2 YYEKEE come from the germline V gene (reference sequence). The CDR3 DNA follows: TGTGCCAGCAGCCAGTTGATGGGAATCTCCTACAATGAGCAGTTCTTC. It specifies CASSQLMGISYNEQFF.

This clonotype was counted ten times or more. The chain joins TRBV20-1 to TRBJ1-1; D perhaps matches TRBD1 (6 bases). V lost 2 bases and J lost 6, with 10 bases in between. The CDR3 extends over 12 amino acids. Germline V gives CDR1 DFQATT, CDR2 SNEGSKA (reference sequence). In DNA, the CDR3 is TGCAGTGCTAGAAGGGGGGGGGCTGAAGCTTTCTTT. It encodes CSARRGGAEAFF.

As regards this clonotype: This could be a read error, since a much larger clone is one nucleotide away. The J gene is TRBJ1-1, the V gene TRBV20-1; possible D gene TRBD1, 6 bases. Trimming shortened V by 2 bases and J by 3 bases, and 16 bases separated the two germline ends. This CDR3 contains 15 residues. Germline loops: CDR1 DFQATT, CDR2 SNEGSKA (reference sequence). The DNA of the CDR3 is TGCAGTGCTAGACAAGGGGCAGGGGCGTACACTGAAGCTTTCTTT. Amino acid sequence: CSARQGAGAYTEAFF.

As for this clonotype: Possible read error: a much larger clone is one base away. This chain connects TRBV29-1 to TRBJ1-4; 9 nucleotides match TRBD1. Germline CDR1 SQVTM, CDR2 ANQGSEA. This CDR3 has 11 amino acids. DNA for the CDR3: TGCAGCGTTCGGACAGGGGAAACACTGTTTTTT. Translating gives CSVRTGETLFF. The entire variable domain, with the rest obtained from reference TRBV29-1 and TRBJ1-4, is as follows: SAVISQKPSRDICQRGTSLTIQCQVDSQVTMMFWYRQQPGQSLTLIATANQGSEATYESGFVIDKFPISRPNLTFSTLTVSNMSPEDSSIYLCSVRTGETLFFGSGTQLSVL.

This clonotype was observed many times. The chain links TRBV7-2 to TRBJ2-2; no reliable D call. V shed 4 bases and J shed 6 bases, with 6 bases lying between them. Per germline, CDR1 SGHTA and CDR2 FQGNSA. The CDR3 extends over 12 amino acids. The CDR3 loop reads CASSSVAGELFF. CDR3 in DNA: TGTGCCAGCAGCTCCGTTGCCGGGGAGCTGTTTTTT.